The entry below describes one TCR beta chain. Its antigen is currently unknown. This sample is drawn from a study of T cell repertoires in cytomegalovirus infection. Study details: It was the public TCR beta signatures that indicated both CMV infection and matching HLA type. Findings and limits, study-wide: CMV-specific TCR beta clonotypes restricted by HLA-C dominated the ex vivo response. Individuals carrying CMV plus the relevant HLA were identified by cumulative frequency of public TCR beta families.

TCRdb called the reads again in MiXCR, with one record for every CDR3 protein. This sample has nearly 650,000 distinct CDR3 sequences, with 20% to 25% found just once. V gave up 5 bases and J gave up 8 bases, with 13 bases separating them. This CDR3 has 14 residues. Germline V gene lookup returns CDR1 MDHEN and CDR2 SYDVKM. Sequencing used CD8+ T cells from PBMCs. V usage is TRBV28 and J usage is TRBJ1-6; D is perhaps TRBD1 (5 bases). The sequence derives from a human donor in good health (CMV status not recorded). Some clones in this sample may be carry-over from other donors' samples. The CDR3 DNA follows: TGTGCCAGCAGTCCGGGACGGACATATTCACCCCTCCACTTT. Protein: CASSPGRTYSPLHF.